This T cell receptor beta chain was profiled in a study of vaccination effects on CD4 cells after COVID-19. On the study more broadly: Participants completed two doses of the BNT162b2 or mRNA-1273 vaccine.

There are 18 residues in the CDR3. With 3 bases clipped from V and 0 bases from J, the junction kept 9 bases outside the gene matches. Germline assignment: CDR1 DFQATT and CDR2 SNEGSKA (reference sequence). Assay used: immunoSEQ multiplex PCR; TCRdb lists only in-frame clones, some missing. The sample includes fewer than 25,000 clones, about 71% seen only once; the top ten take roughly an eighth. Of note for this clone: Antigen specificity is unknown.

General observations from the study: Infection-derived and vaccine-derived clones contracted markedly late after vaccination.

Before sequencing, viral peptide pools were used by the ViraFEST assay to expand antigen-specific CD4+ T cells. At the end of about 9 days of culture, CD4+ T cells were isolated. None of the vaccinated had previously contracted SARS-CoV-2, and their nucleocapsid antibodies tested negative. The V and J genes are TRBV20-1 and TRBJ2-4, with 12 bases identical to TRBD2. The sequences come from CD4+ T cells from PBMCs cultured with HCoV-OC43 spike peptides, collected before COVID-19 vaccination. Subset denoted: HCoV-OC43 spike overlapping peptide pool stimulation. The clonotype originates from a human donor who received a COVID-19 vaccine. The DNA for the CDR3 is TGCAGTGCTAGTAGGTCTAGCGGGGGGGGATTAGCCAAAAACATTCAGTACTTC. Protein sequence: CSASRSSGGGLAKNIQYF.